Listed below are T cell receptor beta chains from one sample, sequenced in a study of PD-1 blockade in classical Hodgkin lymphoma. The method was immunoSEQ multiplex PCR; TCRdb's version includes in-frame clones alone and lacks a portion of them. Seen here are 80,000 to 100,000 clones, about nine tenths observed once, and the top ten hold 2.5% to 3.5%. This sample comprised peripheral blood mononuclear cells (PBMCs), obtained at baseline. Every receptor here comes from a human donor with classical Hodgkin lymphoma. Each CDR3 is given with its conserved first and last residue. D genes are given only for firm matches. The listing skips clone size in some rows; elsewhere it reads once, few, many or a size class.

J gene	V gene	clone size	D gene	CDR3 DNA	CDR3 protein
TRBJ2-1	TRBV6-5	NA	NA	TGTGCCAGCAGTTACGATCGCTCCTACAATGAGCAGTTCTTC	CASSYDRSYNEQFF
TRBJ1-3	TRBV2	few	NA	TGTGCCAGCAGTGATTCCAGGTTCCCTGGAAACACCATATATTTT	CASSDSRFPGNTIYF
TRBJ2-7	TRBV5-5	NA	TRBD2	TGTGCCAGCAGCCCCGGGGGAGGGGCGGGCGAGCAGTACTTC	CASSPGGGAGEQYF
TRBJ1-2	TRBV2	NA	NA	TGTGCCAGCAGTGGATATACTTACTATGGCTACACCTTC	CASSGYTYYGYTF
TRBJ2-7	TRBV2	once	NA	TGTGCCAGCAGTGAAGGGTTGGGCCCCGAGCAGTACTTC	CASSEGLGPEQYF
TRBJ1-1	TRBV9	NA	NA	TGTGCCAGCAGCGTAGTTTGGTCTGGCACTGAAGCTTTCTTT	CASSVVWSGTEAFF
TRBJ2-3	TRBV9	NA	NA	TGTGCCAGCAGCTCCCATCTCGAGTCCTCCGCAGATACGCAGTATTTT	CASSSHLESSADTQYF
TRBJ2-5	TRBV9	NA	TRBD2	TGTGCCAGCAGCCCTATAATAAGGCGGGAGTGGAGGGAGACCCAGTACTTC	CASSPIIRREWRETQYF
TRBJ2-7	TRBV7-9	once	TRBD1	TGTGCCAGCAGCCCTATTGGGCAGGGGGTACTAAGAGAGCAGTACTTC	CASSPIGQGVLREQYF
TRBJ1-4	TRBV30	NA	NA	TGTGCCTGGAGTGTCGGGACAACTAATGAAAAACTGTTTTTT	CAWSVGTTNEKLFF
TRBJ2-7	TRBV27	NA	TRBD1	TGTGCCAGCAGGGACAGGGGCCTGAGCGAGCAGTACTTC	CASRDRGLSEQYF
TRBJ2-5	TRBV27	NA	NA	TGTGCCAGCAGTTTTCTCCCCCGGGGCTTCGGGGAGACCCAGTACTTC	CASSFLPRGFGETQYF
TRBJ2-1	TRBV28	NA	NA	TGTGCCAGCAGTTGGGGGCTTGGTTTTAATGAGCAGTTCTTC	CASSWGLGFNEQFF
TRBJ2-7	TRBV6-1	NA	NA	TGTGCCAGCAGTGAAAACAACCCCTACGAGCAGTACTTC	CASSENNPYEQYF
TRBJ2-7	TRBV5-1	few	NA	TGCGCCAGCAGCTCCACGACAGGCTACTCCTACGAGCAGTACTTC	CASSSTTGYSYEQYF
TRBJ1-1	TRBV14	NA	TRBD1	TGTGCCAGCAGCAAAAAGACAGGGAGGTACACTGAAGCTTTCTTT	CASSKKTGRYTEAFF
TRBJ1-4	TRBV28	NA	NA	TGTGCCAGCAGGGGGTCTAATGAAAAACTGTTTTTT	CASRGSNEKLFF